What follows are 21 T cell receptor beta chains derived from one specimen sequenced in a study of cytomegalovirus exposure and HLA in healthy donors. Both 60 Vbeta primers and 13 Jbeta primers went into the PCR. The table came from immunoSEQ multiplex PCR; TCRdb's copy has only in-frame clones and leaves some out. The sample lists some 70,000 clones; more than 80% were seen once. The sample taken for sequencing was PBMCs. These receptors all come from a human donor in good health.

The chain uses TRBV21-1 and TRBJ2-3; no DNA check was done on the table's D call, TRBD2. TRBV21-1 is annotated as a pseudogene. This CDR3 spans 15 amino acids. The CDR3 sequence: CASSISGSFTDTQYF. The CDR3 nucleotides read TGTGCCAGCAGCATTAGCGGGAGCTTCACAGATACGCAGTATTTT.

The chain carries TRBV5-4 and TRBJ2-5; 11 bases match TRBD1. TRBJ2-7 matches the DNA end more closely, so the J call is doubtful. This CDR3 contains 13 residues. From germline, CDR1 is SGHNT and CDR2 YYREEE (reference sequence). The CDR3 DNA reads TGTGCCAGTTGGGACAGGGGGGGGAACGAGCAGTACTTC. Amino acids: CASWDRGGNEQYF.

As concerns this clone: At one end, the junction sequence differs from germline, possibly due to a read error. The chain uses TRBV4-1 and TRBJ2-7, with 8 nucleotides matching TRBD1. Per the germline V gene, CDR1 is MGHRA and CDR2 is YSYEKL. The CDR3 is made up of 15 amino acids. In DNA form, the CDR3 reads TGCGCCAGCAGTCAAGGACAGGGTGGCTCCTACGAGCAGTACTTC. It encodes CASSQGQGGSYEQYF.

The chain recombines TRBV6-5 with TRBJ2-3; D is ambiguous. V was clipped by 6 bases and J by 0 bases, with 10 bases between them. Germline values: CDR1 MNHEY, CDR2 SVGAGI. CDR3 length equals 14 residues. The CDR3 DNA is TGTGCCAGCAGACAACTATCTAGCACAGATACGCAGTATTTT. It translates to CASRQLSSTDTQYF.

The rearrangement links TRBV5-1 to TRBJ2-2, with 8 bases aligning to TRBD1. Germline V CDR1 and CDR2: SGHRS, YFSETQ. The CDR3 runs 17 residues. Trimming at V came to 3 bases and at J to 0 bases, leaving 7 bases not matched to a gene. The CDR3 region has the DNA TGCGCCAGCAGCTCATGGACAGGGCTAACGAACACCGGGGAGCTGTTTTTT. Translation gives CASSSWTGLTNTGELFF.

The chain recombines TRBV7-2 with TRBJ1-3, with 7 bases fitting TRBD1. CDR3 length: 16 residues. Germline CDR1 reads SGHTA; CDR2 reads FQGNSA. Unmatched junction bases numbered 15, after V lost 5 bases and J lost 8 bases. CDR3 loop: CASSPRGQQGRDTIYF. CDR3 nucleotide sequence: TGTGCCAGCAGCCCCAGGGGACAGCAGGGAAGGGACACCATATATTTT.

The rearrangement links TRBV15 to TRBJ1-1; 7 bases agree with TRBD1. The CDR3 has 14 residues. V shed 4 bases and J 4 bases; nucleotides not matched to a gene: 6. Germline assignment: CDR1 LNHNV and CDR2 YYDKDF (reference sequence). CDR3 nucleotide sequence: TGTGCCACCAGCACAGACAGGGTGTCCACTGAAGCTTTCTTT. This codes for CATSTDRVSTEAFF.

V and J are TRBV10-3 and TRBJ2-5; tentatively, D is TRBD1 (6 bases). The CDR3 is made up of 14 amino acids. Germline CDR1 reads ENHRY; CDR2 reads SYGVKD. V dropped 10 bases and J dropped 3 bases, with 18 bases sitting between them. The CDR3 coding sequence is TGTGCCACACGAGAGGACAGAGGGGAAGAGACCCAGTACTTC. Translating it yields CATREDRGEETQYF.

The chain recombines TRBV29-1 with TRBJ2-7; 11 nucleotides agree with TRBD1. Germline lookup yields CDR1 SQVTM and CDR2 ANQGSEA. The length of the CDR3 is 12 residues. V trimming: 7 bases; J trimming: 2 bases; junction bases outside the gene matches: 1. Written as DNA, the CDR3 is TGCAGCGCGGGACAGGGGGCCTACGAGCAGTACTTC. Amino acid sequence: CSAGQGAYEQYF.

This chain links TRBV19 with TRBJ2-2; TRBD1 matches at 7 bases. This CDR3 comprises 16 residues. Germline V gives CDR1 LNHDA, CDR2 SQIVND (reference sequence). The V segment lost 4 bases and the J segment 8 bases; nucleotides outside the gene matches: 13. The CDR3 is CASSTLGQRLGGELFF. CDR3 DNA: TGTGCCAGTAGTACCCTGGGACAGAGGCTTGGAGGGGAGCTGTTTTTT.

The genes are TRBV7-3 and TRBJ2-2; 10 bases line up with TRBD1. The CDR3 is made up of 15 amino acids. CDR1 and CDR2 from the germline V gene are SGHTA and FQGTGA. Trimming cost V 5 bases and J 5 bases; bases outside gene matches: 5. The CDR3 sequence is CASSLTGGGTGELFF. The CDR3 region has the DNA TGTGCCAGCAGCCTGACAGGGGGCGGAACCGGGGAGCTGTTTTTT.

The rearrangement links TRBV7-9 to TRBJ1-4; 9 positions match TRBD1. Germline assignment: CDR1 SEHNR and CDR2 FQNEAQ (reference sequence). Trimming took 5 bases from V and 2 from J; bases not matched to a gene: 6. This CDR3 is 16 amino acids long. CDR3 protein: CASSPGQGGTNEKLFF. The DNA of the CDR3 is TGTGCCAGCAGCCCGGGACAGGGTGGTACTAATGAAAAACTGTTTTTT. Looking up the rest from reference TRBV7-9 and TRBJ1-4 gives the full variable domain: DTGVSQNPRHKITKRGQNVTFRCDPISEHNRLYWYRQTLGQGPEFLTYFQNEAQLEKSRLLSDRFSAERPKGSFSTLEIQRTEQGDSAMYLCASSPGQGGTNEKLFFGSGTQLSVL.

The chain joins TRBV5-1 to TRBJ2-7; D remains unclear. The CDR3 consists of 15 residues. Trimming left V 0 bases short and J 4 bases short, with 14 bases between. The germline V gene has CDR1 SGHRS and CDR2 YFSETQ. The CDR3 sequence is CASSLANDGAYEQYF. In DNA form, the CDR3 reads TGCGCCAGCAGCTTGGCCAATGACGGAGCTTACGAGCAGTACTTC.

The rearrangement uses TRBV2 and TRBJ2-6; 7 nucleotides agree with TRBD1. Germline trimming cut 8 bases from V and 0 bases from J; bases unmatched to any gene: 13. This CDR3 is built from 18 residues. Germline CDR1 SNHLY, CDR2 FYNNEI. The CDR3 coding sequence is TGTGCCAGCGCCCCAGTTCCGACAGGGCCCTCTGGGGCCAACGTCCTGACTTTC. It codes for CASAPVPTGPSGANVLTF.

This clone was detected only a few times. DNA of the CDR3: TGTGCCAGCAGCTTCCAGGGGGCGCCGGGCTACACCTTC. This translates into CASSFQGAPGYTF. The chain couples TRBV5-4 to TRBJ1-2; the match to TRBD1 covers 8 bases. Trimming cost V 2 bases and J 8 bases; bases outside gene matches: 5. The CDR3 extends over 13 amino acids. The germline V gene encodes CDR1 SGHNT and CDR2 YYREEE (reference sequence).

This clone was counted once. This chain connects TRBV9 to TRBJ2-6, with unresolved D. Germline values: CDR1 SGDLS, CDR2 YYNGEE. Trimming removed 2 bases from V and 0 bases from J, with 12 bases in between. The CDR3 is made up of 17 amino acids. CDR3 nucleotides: TGTGCCAGCAGCGTCTTTCCAGGCACCTCTGGGGCCAACGTCCTGACTTTC. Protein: CASSVFPGTSGANVLTF.

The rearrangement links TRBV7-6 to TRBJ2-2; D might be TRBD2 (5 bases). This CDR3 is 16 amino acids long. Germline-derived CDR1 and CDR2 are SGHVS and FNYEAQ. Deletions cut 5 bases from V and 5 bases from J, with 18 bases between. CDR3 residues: CASSLPGSAVTGELFF. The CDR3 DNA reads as TGTGCCAGCAGCCTCCCTGGGAGTGCGGTTACCGGGGAGCTGTTTTTT.

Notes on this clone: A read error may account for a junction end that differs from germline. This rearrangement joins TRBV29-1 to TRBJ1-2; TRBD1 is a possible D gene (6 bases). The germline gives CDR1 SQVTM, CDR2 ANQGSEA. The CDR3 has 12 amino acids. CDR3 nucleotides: TGCAGCGCCTTTGCAGGGGTCCGTGGCTACCCCTTC. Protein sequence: CSAFAGVRGYPF.

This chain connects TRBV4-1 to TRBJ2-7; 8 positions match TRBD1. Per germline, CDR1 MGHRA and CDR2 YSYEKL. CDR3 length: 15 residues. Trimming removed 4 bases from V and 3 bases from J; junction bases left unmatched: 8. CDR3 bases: TGCGCCAGCAGCCTAGCTGGGACAGGCGACTACGAGCAGTACTTC. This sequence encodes CASSLAGTGDYEQYF.

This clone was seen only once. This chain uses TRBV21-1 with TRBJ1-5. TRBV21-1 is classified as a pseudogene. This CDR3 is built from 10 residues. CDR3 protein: CASPQLPQHF. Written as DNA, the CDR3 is TGTGCCAGCCCCCAACTGCCCCAGCATTTT.

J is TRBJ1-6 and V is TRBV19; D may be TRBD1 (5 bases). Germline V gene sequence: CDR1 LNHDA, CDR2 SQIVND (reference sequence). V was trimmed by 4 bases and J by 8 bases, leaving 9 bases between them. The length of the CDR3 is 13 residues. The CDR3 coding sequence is TGTGCCAGTAGTACAGGGAGGGATTCACCCCTCCACTTT. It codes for CASSTGRDSPLHF.